This T cell receptor (beta chain) came from a study of identical twins. A universal primer site arose from template switching, and cDNA bore unique molecular identifiers. TCRdb re-called the 5' RACE reads through MiXCR, storing one row per CDR3 protein. The data hold 1.5 million to 2 million distinct CDR3 sequences, with 32% observed a single time. The CDR3 extends over 12 amino acids. V lost 0 bases and J lost 8, with 5 bases in between. Germline V gene lookup returns CDR1 SGDLS and CDR2 YYNGEE. This clonotype appeared a single time. The antigen is not known. Study results and caveats: Monozygotic twin pairs showed more out-of-frame TCR alpha sharing than models estimated. While abundant cord blood beta clonotypes carried fewer insertions, memory repertoires showed no such pattern.

The gene calls are TRBV9 and TRBJ2-2; D gene uncertain. The sequenced sample was cord blood. This receptor was identified in a newborn girl in good health. CDR3 in amino acids: CASSVGEGELFF. The DNA of the CDR3 is TGTGCCAGCAGCGTAGGGGAAGGGGAGCTGTTTTTT. Full variable domain (outside the CDR3, taken from reference TRBV9 and TRBJ2-2): DSGVTQTPKHLITATGQRVTLRCSPRSGDLSVYWYQQSLDQGLQFLIQYYNGEERAKGNILERFSAQQFPDLHSELNLSSLELGDSALYFCASSVGEGELFFGEGSRLTVL.